The present entry profiles one T cell receptor beta chain with its context. This sample is part of a study of blood T cell repertoires in COVID-19. Turning to the study itself: Sources were T cells, B-cell-depleted T cells, or PBMCs; the material itself was cDNA or gDNA.

Trimming removed 4 bases from V and 2 bases from J, with 8 bases in between. The CDR3 contains 13 residues. Germline V gene data show CDR1 as SNHLY and CDR2 as FYNNEI. The protocol was immunoSEQ multiplex PCR, while the TCRdb copy is restricted to in-frame clones and leaves out a portion. The sample contains tens of thousands of clones, roughly four fifths of which appear only once. The sequence derives from a human donor in a cohort sampled during active COVID-19. The specimen was peripheral blood. This chain links TRBV2 with TRBJ2-5; no firm D call. The DNA for the CDR3 is TGTGCCAGCAGTGTGCGGCAGCAAGAGACCCAGTACTTC. Amino acid sequence: CASSVRQQETQYF.